This T cell receptor beta chain was recorded in a study of early T cells in non-severe SARS-CoV-2 infection. TCRdb processed the 5' RACE reads anew with MiXCR; each CDR3 protein has one entry. The top ten clones hold around 1.3% of a sample with 99,000 or so distinct CDR3 sequences, around a sixth of them seen once. Germline CDR1 and CDR2: SGHAT and FQNNGV. This CDR3 has 21 amino acids. V lost 1 base to trimming and J lost 1 base; unmatched junction nucleotides: 18. The sample holds many counts of this clonotype. The rearrangement links TRBV11-2 to TRBJ2-5, with 10 bases fitting TRBD2. Source material: whole blood. The clonotype originates from an adult who was a healthcare worker with PCR-confirmed SARS-CoV-2 infection or an uninfected control (not recorded which). The CDR3 sequence is CASSLVSASGRRYISQETQYF. The CDR3 bases are TGTGCCAGCAGCTTAGTGTCGGCTAGCGGGAGACGGTATATCAGCCAAGAGACCCAGTACTTC.